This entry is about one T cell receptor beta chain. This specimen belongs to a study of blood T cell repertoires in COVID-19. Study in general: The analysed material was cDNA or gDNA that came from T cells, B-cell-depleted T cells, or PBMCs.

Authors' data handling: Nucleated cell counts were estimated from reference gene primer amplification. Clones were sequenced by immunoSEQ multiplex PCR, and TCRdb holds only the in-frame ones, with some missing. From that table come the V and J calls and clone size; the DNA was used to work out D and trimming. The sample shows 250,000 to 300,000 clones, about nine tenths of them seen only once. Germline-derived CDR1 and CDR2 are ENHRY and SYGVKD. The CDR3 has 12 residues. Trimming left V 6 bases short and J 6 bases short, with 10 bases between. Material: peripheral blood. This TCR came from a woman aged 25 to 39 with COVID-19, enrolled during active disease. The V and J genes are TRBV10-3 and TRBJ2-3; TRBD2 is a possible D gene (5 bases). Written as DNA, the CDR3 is TGTGCCATCAGGGGAACGGGGGATACGCAGTATTTT. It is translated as CAIRGTGDTQYF.